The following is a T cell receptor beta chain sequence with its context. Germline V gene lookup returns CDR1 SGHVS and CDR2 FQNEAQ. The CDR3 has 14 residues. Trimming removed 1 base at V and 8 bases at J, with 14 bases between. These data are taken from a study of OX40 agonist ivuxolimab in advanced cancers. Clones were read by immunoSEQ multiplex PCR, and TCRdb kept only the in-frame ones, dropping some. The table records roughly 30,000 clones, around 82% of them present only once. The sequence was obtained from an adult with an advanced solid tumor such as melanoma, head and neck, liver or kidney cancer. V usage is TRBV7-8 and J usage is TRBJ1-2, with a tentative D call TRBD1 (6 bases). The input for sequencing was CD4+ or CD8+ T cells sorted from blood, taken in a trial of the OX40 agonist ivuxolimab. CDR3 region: CASSLGQAGGGYTF. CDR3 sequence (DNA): TGTGCCAGCAGCTTAGGACAGGCAGGCGGAGGCTACACCTTC.